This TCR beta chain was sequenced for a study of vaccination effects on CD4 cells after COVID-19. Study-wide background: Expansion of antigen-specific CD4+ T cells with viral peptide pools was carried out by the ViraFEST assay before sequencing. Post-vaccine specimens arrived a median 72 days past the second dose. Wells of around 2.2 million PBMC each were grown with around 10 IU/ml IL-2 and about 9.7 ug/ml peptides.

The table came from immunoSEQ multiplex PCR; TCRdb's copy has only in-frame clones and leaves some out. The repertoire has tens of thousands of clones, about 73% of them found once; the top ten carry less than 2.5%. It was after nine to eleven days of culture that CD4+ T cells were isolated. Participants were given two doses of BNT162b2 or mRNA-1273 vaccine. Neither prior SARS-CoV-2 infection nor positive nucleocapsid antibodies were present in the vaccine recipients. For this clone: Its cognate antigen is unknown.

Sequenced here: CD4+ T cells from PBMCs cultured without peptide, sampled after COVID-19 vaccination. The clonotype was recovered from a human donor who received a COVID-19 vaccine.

For the CDR3, the DNA is TGTGCCAGCAGCCGACAGGGGGTGGAGACCCAGTACTTC. Its translation: CASSRQGVETQYF. This rearrangement joins TRBV7-8 to TRBJ2-5; the match to TRBD1 covers 9 bases. The CDR3 extends over 13 amino acids. Germline loops: CDR1 SGHVS, CDR2 FQNEAQ. V lost 5 bases to trimming and J lost 5 bases; unmatched junction nucleotides: 3.